This T cell receptor (beta chain) was observed in a study of human T cells and chemical hapten exposure. Study at large: Recorded diagnoses among the mostly female patients were alopecia areata, totalis or universalis.

Specified time point: patch test 2, 6 weeks after DPC sensitization. Treatment meaning: therapeutic diphenylcyclopropenone sensitization with weekly scalp DPC. The CDR3 totals 16 residues. With 0 bases removed from V and 9 bases from J, the gap between germline ends came to 18 bases. Germline-derived CDR1 and CDR2 are LGHNA and YNFKEQ. This clonotype has ten or more counts. Antigen: not known. Study results and caveats: Patch test score rose with PT1 expanded TCRs, significant at 8, 16, 32, not 4. It was expanded TCRs that formed significantly more large CDR3 similarity clusters than controls did.

TCRdb re-called the RACE reads with MiXCR, one entry per CDR3 protein. The sample carries a few hundred thousand distinct CDR3 sequences, under 6.5% recorded once. The chain uses TRBV4-2 and TRBJ1-5, with D possibly matching TRBD1 (5 bases). The input for sequencing was whole blood, taken in connection with sensitization to the hapten diphenylcyclopropenone (DPC). This receptor was obtained from a young woman with alopecia areata. Some clones in this sample may be carry-over from other donors' samples. CDR3 sequence reads: CASSQETGRPGSPQHF. CDR3 sequence (DNA): TGTGCCAGCAGCCAAGAAACGGGGCGCCCCGGATCGCCCCAGCATTTT.